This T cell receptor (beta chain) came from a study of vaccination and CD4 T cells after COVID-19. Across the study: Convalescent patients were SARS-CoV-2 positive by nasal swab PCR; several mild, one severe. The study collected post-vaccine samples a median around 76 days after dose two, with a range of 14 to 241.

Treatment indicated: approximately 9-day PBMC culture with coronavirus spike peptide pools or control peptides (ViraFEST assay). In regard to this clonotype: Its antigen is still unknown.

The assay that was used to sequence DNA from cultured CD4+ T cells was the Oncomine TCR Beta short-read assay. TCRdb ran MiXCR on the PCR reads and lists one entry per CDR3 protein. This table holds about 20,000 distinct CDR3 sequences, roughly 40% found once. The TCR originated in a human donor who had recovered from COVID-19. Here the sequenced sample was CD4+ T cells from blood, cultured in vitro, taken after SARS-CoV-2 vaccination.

CDR3 DNA: TGTGCCAGCAGCAGGAATCAGGGATATGGCTACACCTTC. The encoded protein is CASSRNQGYGYTF. The chain employs TRBV2 and TRBJ1-2, with D perhaps TRBD1 (5 bases). In germline, CDR1 is SNHLY, CDR2 FYNNEI. Trimming took off 6 bases at V and 5 bases at J, with 13 bases between the two ends. This CDR3 has 13 amino acids. Complete variable domain (other parts from reference TRBV2 and TRBJ1-2): EPEVTQTPSHQVTQMGQEVILRCVPISNHLYFYWYRQILGQKVEFLVSFYNNEISEKSEIFDDQFSVERPDGSNFTLKIRSTKLEDSAMYFCASSRNQGYGYTFGSGTRLTVV.